The 24 T cell receptor beta chains below all came from one sample that was sequenced in a study of blood T cell repertoires in COVID-19. Profiled with immunoSEQ multiplex PCR; TCRdb holds only in-frame clones, not every one. This table holds around 450,000 clones, approximately 86% found once. The specimen was PBMCs or T cells enriched from blood (not recorded which). The receptors stem from a woman between 18 and 29 years old who had recovered from COVID-19.

This chain joins TRBV24-1 and TRBJ1-5; D may be TRBD1 (5 bases). The CDR3 has 14 residues. The V end lost 5 bases, the J end lost 4 bases, and 11 bases lay between the germline ends. Germline V CDR1 and CDR2: KGHDR, SFDVKD. The CDR3 coding sequence is TGTGCCACCAGTGGCCTAACAGGAAATCAGCCCCAGCATTTT. Its translation: CATSGLTGNQPQHF.

A remark on this clone: Other DNA sequences in this specimen translate into the identical CDR3. The chain uses TRBV19 and TRBJ1-1; D not resolved. The germline V gene has CDR1 LNHDA and CDR2 SQIVND (reference sequence). Between the trimmed V and J ends, which lost 1 base and 2 bases, there was a span of 11 bases. This CDR3 is built from 15 residues. CDR3 sequence reads: CASSIVDGLNTEAFF. CDR3 nucleotides: TGTGCCAGTAGTATAGTTGACGGACTTAACACTGAAGCTTTCTTT.

This chain links TRBV6-4 with TRBJ1-2; 7 nucleotides align to TRBD1. The V segment lost 3 bases and the J segment 4 bases; nucleotides outside the gene matches: 11. This CDR3 is 16 amino acids long. Germline V gene sequence: CDR1 MRHNA, CDR2 SNTAGT. As DNA, the CDR3 is TGTGCCAGCAGTGAAAGAACAGGGGAGGTAGGCTATGGCTACACCTTC. Its protein product is CASSERTGEVGYGYTF.

This clone showed up just a few times. The gene calls are TRBV30 and TRBJ1-1; TRBD1 matches at 9 bases. Per germline, CDR1 GTSNPN and CDR2 SVGIG (reference sequence). Trimming cost V 4 bases and J 3 bases; bases outside gene matches: 6. CDR3 length equals 14 residues. The CDR3, as DNA: TGTGCCTGGACTTACAGGGGGCGGCACACTGAAGCTTTCTTT. Its protein product is CAWTYRGRHTEAFF. Full variable domain (missing parts from reference TRBV30 and TRBJ1-1): SQTIHQWPATLVQPVGSPLSLECTVEGTSNPNLYWYRQAAGRGLQLLFYSVGIGQISSEVPQNLSASRPQDRQFILSSKKLLLSDSGFYLCAWTYRGRHTEAFFGQGTRLTVV.

The CDR3 coding sequence is TGTGCCAGCAGGACATTAACAGGGGGCGGGGGAGCTTTCTTT. This translates into CASRTLTGGGGAFF. This chain uses TRBV6-5 with TRBJ1-1; 9 bases agree with TRBD1. The CDR3 contains 14 residues. The germline CDR1 and CDR2 sequences are MNHEY and SVGAGI. V lost 6 bases, J lost 10 bases, and 12 bases stayed unmatched.

V and J are TRBV30 and TRBJ1-4, with D tentatively TRBD1 (5 bases). Looked up from germline, CDR1 is GTSNPN and CDR2 is SVGIG (reference sequence). There are 15 residues in the CDR3. V was clipped by 0 bases and J by 8 bases, with 16 bases between them. The CDR3 DNA sequence: TGTGCCTGGAGTGTACCGGGAGCAGGGCGGGAAAAACTGTTTTTT. Amino acids: CAWSVPGAGREKLFF.

The J gene is TRBJ2-5, the V gene TRBV6-5; D call uncertain. Germline V CDR1 and CDR2: MNHEY, SVGAGI. Deletions cut 11 bases from V and 0 bases from J, with 10 bases between. The CDR3 spans 12 residues. Here the CDR3 reads CAAAQYQETQYF. The CDR3 coding sequence is TGTGCCGCGGCCCAGTACCAAGAGACCCAGTACTTC.

CDR3 in DNA: TGTGCCAGCAGTGAAGCGGACAGATATCAGCCCCAGCATTTT. It yields the protein CASSEADRYQPQHF. The chain recombines TRBV6-1 with TRBJ1-5; a weak D match, TRBD1 (6 bases). The CDR3 has 14 amino acids. Germline V gene lookup returns CDR1 MNHNS and CDR2 SASEGT. Trimming stripped 0 bases from V and 5 bases from J, with 8 bases between.

The chain links TRBV6-5 to TRBJ1-1; 7 positions match TRBD1. V trimming: 5 bases; J trimming: 11 bases; junction bases outside the gene matches: 8. The CDR3 covers 12 residues. The germline V gene encodes CDR1 MNHEY and CDR2 SVGAGI. The CDR3 region has the DNA TGTGCCAGCAGTACCTCCGGGACAGCGGCTTTCTTT. Encoded protein: CASSTSGTAAFF.

CDR3 region: CASSLTLSYNSPLHF. The CDR3 DNA sequence: TGTGCCAGCAGCCTCACTCTCTCCTATAATTCACCCCTCCACTTT. The genes are TRBV11-2 and TRBJ1-6; D gene ambiguous. The CDR3 runs to 15 residues. Trimming pared 5 bases from V and 0 bases from J, leaving 8 bases between. Germline CDR1 is SGHAT and CDR2 is FQNNGV.

The chain combines TRBV12-5 with TRBJ1-6, with TRBD1 matching 7 bases. V shed 1 base, J shed 6 bases, and the junction held 3 bases outside the gene matches. Germline CDR1 reads LGHNT; CDR2 reads FRNRAP. There are 15 residues in the CDR3. The CDR3 nucleotides are TGTGCTAGTGGTTTGGGACAGGGTAGTAATTCACCCCTCCACTTT. Encoded protein: CASGLGQGSNSPLHF. The full variable domain, its missing parts supplied by reference TRBV12-5 and TRBJ1-6, is DARVTQTPRHKVTEMGQEVTMRCQPILGHNTVFWYRQTMMQGLELLAYFRNRAPLDDSGMPKDRFSAEMPDATLATLKIQPSEPRDSAVYFCASGLGQGSNSPLHFGNGTRLTVT.

V and J are TRBV7-9 and TRBJ1-1; TRBD1 matches at 10 bases. The CDR3 consists of 13 residues. Germline V gene sequence: CDR1 SEHNR, CDR2 FQNEAQ (reference sequence). V shed 5 bases, J shed 9 bases, and the junction held 6 bases outside the gene matches. The CDR3 DNA reads as TGTGCCAGCAGCGGGACAGGGGTAAATAAAGCTTTCTTT. Residues: CASSGTGVNKAFF.

This clone was counted a single time. This CDR3 reads CASSQGAARGLFF. CDR3 DNA: TGTGCCAGCAGCCAAGGAGCGGCCCGAGGACTGTTTTTT. The chain carries TRBV3-1 (or the pseudogene TRBV3-2) and TRBJ1-4; D ambiguous. This CDR3 spans 13 amino acids. Trimming pared 1 base from V and 13 bases from J, leaving 13 bases between. From germline, CDR1 is LGHDT and CDR2 YNNKEL (reference sequence).

The gene calls are TRBV6-4 and TRBJ2-2; tentatively, D is TRBD2 (5 bases). There are 14 residues in the CDR3. With 2 bases removed from V and 7 bases from J, the gap between germline ends came to 11 bases. Germline lookup yields CDR1 MRHNA and CDR2 SNTAGT. The CDR3 DNA reads TGTGCCAGCAGTGACAAAAGCGAGGGCGGGGAGCTGTTTTTT. It codes for CASSDKSEGGELFF.

The chain links TRBV4-1 to TRBJ1-5, with D possibly TRBD1 on 6 matching bases. V was cut by 4 bases and J by 6 bases, with 10 bases left in between. The germline gives CDR1 MGHRA, CDR2 YSYEKL. The CDR3 has 13 residues. The chain's CDR3 is CASSPLQGQPQHF. The CDR3 region has the DNA TGCGCCAGCAGCCCGCTACAGGGTCAGCCCCAGCATTTT.

The rearrangement joins TRBV5-5 to TRBJ1-3; possibly TRBD1 for D (5 bases). This CDR3 is 16 amino acids long. Germline V gene data show CDR1 as SGHKS and CDR2 as YYEKEE (reference sequence). The V end lost 3 bases, the J end lost 0 bases, and 13 bases lay between the germline ends. This chain's CDR3 is CASSSGGGDSGNTIYF. The CDR3 nucleotides read TGTGCCAGCAGCTCGGGGGGAGGTGACTCTGGAAACACCATATATTTT.

J is TRBJ1-1 and V is TRBV5-1; D is unresolved. The germline gives CDR1 SGHRS, CDR2 YFSETQ. The CDR3 is 15 residues long. With 0 bases removed from V and 5 bases from J, the gap between germline ends came to 14 bases. The CDR3 region is CASSLDGSLRTEAFF. The CDR3 DNA reads as TGCGCCAGCAGCTTGGACGGGAGCCTGAGGACTGAAGCTTTCTTT.

The chain employs TRBV5-4 and TRBJ1-3; the D is unclear. Germline V gene sequence: CDR1 SGHNT, CDR2 YYREEE (reference sequence). The germline V and J ends were trimmed by 4 bases and 4 bases, with 12 bases remaining between them. The CDR3 is 14 amino acids. The CDR3 loop is CASSRDSTGNTIYF. CDR3 in DNA: TGTGCCAGCAGCCGCGACTCAACGGGAAACACCATATATTTT.

The chain couples TRBV6-6 to TRBJ2-2; the D is unclear. The CDR3 is made up of 13 amino acids. The ends were cut back, 8 bases at V and 3 bases at J, with 10 bases in the middle. Germline V gene data show CDR1 as MNHNY and CDR2 as SVGAGI (reference sequence). The CDR3 nucleotides read TGTGCCAGCGGAGACGGTTACACCGGGGAGCTGTTTTTT. Encoded protein: CASGDGYTGELFF.

The chain links TRBV5-5 to TRBJ2-2; no clear D. Between the trimmed V and J ends, which lost 2 bases and 1 base, there was a span of 9 bases. The CDR3 length is 15 residues. Per germline, CDR1 SGHKS and CDR2 YYEKEE (reference sequence). CDR3 DNA sequence: TGTGCCAGCAGCTTTCCACAGCAGAACACCGGGGAGCTGTTTTTT. This translates into CASSFPQQNTGELFF.

The V call is TRBV19, the J call TRBJ1-6; weak D call: TRBD1 (5 bases). CDR1 and CDR2 from the germline V gene are LNHDA and SQIVND (reference sequence). V was cut by 4 bases and J by 7 bases, with 8 bases left in between. CDR3 length equals 13 residues. Here the CDR3 reads CASSSQGNSPLHF. CDR3 DNA sequence: TGTGCCAGTAGTAGCCAGGGAAATTCACCCCTCCACTTT.

This chain joins TRBV25-1 and TRBJ2-3; TRBD2 might be the D (6 bases). Germline-derived CDR1 and CDR2 are MGHDK and SYGVNS. Deletions cut 10 bases from V and 6 bases from J, with 26 bases between. This CDR3 is built from 16 residues. CDR3 nucleotide sequence: TGTGCCACCGAGCTGAGGTGGCGGGGTCACCATGATACGCAGTATTTT. The encoded protein is CATELRWRGHHDTQYF.

CDR3 nucleotide sequence: TGCGCCAGCAGGGACGGGACATCGAACACCGGGGAGCTGTTTTTT. Protein: CASRDGTSNTGELFF. The chain combines TRBV5-1 with TRBJ2-2, with D perhaps TRBD1 (6 bases). This CDR3 has 15 amino acids. Looked up from germline, CDR1 is SGHRS and CDR2 is YFSETQ. With 5 bases removed from V and 0 bases from J, the gap between germline ends came to 11 bases.

The chain is built from TRBV7-2 and TRBJ1-1; 9 bases align to TRBD1. V shed 5 bases, J shed 0 bases, and the junction held 1 base outside the gene matches. CDR1 is SGHTA and CDR2 is FQGNSA in the germline V gene. CDR3 length: 14 amino acids. This CDR3 is CASSRDRVNTEAFF. CDR3 coding DNA: TGTGCCAGCAGCCGGGACAGGGTGAACACTGAAGCTTTCTTT.